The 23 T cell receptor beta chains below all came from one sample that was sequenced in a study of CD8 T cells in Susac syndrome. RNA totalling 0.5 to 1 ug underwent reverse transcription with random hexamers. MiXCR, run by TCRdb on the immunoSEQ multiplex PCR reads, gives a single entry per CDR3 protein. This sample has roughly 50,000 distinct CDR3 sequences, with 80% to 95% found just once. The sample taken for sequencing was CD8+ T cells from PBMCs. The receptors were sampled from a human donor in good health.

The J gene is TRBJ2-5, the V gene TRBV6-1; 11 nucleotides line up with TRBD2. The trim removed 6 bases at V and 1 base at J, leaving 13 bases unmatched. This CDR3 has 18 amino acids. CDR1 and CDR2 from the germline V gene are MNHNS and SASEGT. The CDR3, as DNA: TGTGCCAGCAGCAGCGGGACTAGCGGTCGGATCCCCCAAGAGACCCAGTACTTC. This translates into CASSSGTSGRIPQETQYF.

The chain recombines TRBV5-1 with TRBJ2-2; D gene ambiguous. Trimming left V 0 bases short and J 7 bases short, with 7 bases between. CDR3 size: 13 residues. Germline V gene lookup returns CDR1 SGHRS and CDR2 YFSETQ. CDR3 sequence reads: CASSLGLLGELFF. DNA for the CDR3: TGCGCCAGCAGCTTGGGACTGCTCGGGGAGCTGTTTTTT.

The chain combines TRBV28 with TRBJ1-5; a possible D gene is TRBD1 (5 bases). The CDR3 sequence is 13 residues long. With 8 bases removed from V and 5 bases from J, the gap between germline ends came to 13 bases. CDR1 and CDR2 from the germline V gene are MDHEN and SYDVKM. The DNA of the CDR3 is TGTGCCAGCGCCTGGGGCGAGGATCAGCCCCAGCATTTT. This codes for CASAWGEDQPQHF. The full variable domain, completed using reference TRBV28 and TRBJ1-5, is DVKVTQSSRYLVKRTGEKVFLECVQDMDHENMFWYRQDPGLGLRLIYFSYDVKMKEKGDIPEGYSVSREKKERFSLILESASTNQTSMYLCASAWGEDQPQHFGDGTRLSIL.

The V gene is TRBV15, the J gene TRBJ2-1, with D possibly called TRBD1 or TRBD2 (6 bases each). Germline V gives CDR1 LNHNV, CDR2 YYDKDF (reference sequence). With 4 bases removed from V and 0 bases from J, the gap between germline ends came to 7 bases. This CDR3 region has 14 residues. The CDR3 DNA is TGTGCCACCAGCACGGGGGCCTCCTACAATGAGCAGTTCTTC. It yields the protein CATSTGASYNEQFF.

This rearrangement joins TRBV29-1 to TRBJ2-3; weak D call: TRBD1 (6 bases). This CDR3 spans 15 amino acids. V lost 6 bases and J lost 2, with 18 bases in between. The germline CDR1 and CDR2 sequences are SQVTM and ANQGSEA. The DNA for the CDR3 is TGCAGCGTCTTTATCACAGGGACACCCACAGATACGCAGTATTTT. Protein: CSVFITGTPTDTQYF.

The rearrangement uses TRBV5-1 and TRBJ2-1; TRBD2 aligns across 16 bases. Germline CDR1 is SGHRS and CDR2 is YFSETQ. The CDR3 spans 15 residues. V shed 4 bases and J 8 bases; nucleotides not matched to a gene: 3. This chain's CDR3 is CASSDGTSGRDEQFF. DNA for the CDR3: TGCGCCAGCAGCGACGGGACTAGCGGGAGGGATGAGCAGTTCTTC.

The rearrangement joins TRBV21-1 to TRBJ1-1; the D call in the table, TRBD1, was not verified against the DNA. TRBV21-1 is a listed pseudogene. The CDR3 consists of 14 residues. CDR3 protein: CASSLSPGVTEAFF. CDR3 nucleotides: TGTGCCAGCAGTCTCAGCCCAGGGGTAACTGAAGCTTTCTTT.

This chain's CDR3 is CASSYSRLNTEAFF. CDR3 coding DNA: TGTGCCAGCAGTTACTCCAGGCTGAACACTGAAGCTTTCTTT. V and J are TRBV6-5 and TRBJ1-1, with no clear D. V was pared by 0 bases and J by 0 bases, with 5 bases between. There are 14 residues in the CDR3. Germline loops: CDR1 MNHEY, CDR2 SVGAGI.

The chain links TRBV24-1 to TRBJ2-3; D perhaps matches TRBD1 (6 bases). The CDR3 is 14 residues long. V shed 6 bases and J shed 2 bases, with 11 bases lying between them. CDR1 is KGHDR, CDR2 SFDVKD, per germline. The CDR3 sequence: CATSPGQPTDTQYF. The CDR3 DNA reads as TGTGCCACCAGTCCGGGACAACCCACAGATACGCAGTATTTT.

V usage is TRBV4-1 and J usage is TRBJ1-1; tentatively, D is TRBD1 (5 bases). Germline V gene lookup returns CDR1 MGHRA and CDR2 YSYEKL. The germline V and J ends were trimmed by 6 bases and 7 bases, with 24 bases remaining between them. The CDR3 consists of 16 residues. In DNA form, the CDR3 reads TGCGCCAGCAGTCAATTCCCATTCCACCAGGGAGGTGAAGCTTTCTTT. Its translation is CASSQFPFHQGGEAFF.

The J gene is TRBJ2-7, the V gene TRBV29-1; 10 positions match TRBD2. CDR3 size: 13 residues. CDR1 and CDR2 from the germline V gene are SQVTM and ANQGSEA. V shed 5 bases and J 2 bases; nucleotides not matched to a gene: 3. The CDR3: CSVQAGGPYEQYF. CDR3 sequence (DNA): TGCAGCGTTCAAGCGGGAGGGCCCTACGAGCAGTACTTC.

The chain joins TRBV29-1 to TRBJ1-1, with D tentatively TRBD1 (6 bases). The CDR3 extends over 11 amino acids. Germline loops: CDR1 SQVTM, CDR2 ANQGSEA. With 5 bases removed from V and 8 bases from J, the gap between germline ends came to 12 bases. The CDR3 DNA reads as TGCAGCGTTCCCTACAGGGCCGAAGCTTTCTTT. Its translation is CSVPYRAEAFF. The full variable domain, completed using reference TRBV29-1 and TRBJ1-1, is SAVISQKPSRDICQRGTSLTIQCQVDSQVTMMFWYRQQPGQSLTLIATANQGSEATYESGFVIDKFPISRPNLTFSTLTVSNMSPEDSSIYLCSVPYRAEAFFGQGTRLTVV.

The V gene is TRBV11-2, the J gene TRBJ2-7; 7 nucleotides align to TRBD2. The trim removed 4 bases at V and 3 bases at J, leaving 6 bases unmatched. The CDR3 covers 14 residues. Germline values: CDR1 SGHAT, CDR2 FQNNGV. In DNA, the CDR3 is TGTGCCAGCAGCTCGGGACTACGCCTCTACGAGCAGTACTTC. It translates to CASSSGLRLYEQYF.

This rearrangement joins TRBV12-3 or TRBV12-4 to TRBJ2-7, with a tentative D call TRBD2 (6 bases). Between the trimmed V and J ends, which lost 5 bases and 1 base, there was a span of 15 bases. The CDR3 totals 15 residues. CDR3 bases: TGTGCCAGCAGTGCCGGGAGTAGCGGTTCCTACGAGCAGTACTTC. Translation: CASSAGSSGSYEQYF.

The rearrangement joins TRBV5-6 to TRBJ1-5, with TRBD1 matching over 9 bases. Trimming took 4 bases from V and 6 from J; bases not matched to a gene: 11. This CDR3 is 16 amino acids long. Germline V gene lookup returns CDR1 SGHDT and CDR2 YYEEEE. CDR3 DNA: TGTGCCAGCAGCACGTCAGGACAGGGGAACGTTCAGCCCCAGCATTTT. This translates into CASSTSGQGNVQPQHF. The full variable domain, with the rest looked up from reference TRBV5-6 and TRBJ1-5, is DAGVTQSPTHLIKTRGQQVTLRCSPKSGHDTVSWYQQALGQGPQFIFQYYEEEERQRGNFPDRFSGHQFPNYSSELNVNALLLGDSALYLCASSTSGQGNVQPQHFGDGTRLSIL.

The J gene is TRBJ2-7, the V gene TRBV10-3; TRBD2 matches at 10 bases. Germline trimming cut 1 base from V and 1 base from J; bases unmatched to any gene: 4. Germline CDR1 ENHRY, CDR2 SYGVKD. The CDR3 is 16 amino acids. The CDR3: CAISEYWTSGSYEQYF. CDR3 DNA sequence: TGTGCCATCAGTGAGTATTGGACTAGCGGATCCTACGAGCAGTACTTC.

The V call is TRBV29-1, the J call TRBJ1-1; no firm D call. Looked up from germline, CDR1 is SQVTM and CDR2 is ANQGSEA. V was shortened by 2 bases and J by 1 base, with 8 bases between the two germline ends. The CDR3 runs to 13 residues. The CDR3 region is CSVETGGNTEAFF. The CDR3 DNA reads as TGCAGCGTTGAAACGGGTGGGAACACTGAAGCTTTCTTT.

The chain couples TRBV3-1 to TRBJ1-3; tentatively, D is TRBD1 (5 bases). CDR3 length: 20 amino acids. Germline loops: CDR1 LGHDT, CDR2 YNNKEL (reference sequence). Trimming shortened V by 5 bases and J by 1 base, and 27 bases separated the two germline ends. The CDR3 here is CASSLDSEVKLIQSGNTIYF. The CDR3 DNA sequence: TGTGCCAGCAGCTTAGACAGCGAGGTCAAGCTGATACAATCTGGAAACACCATATATTTT.

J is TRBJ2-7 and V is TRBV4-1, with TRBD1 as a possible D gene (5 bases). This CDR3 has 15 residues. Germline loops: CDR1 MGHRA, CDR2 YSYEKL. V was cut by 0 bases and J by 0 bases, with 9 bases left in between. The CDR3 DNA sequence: TGCGCCAGCAGCCAAGATTTGGACAACTCCTACGAGCAGTACTTC. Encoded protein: CASSQDLDNSYEQYF.

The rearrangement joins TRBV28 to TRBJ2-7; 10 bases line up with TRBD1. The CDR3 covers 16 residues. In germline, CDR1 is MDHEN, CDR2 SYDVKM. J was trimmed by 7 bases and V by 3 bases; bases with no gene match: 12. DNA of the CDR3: TGTGCCAGCAGTTTGACCCGGACAGGGGGTTTGGGGGAGCAGTACTTC. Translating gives CASSLTRTGGLGEQYF.

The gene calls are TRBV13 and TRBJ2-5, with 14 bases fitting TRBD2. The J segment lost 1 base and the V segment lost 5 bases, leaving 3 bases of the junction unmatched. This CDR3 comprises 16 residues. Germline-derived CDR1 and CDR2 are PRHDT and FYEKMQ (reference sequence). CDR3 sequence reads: CASSPGLAGVQETQYF. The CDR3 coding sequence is TGTGCCAGCAGCCCGGGACTAGCGGGAGTCCAAGAGACCCAGTACTTC.

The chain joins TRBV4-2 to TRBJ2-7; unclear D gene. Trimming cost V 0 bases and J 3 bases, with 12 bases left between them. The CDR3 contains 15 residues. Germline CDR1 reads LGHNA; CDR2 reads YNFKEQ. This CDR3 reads CASSQETVGYYEQYF. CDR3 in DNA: TGTGCCAGCAGCCAAGAGACTGTAGGTTACTACGAGCAGTACTTC.

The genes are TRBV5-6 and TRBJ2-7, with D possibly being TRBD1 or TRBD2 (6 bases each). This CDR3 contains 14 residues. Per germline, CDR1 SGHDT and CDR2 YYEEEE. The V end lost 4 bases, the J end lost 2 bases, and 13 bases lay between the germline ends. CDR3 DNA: TGTGCCAGCAGCCCGGGGGCAGGGACCTACGAGCAGTACTTC. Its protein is CASSPGAGTYEQYF.